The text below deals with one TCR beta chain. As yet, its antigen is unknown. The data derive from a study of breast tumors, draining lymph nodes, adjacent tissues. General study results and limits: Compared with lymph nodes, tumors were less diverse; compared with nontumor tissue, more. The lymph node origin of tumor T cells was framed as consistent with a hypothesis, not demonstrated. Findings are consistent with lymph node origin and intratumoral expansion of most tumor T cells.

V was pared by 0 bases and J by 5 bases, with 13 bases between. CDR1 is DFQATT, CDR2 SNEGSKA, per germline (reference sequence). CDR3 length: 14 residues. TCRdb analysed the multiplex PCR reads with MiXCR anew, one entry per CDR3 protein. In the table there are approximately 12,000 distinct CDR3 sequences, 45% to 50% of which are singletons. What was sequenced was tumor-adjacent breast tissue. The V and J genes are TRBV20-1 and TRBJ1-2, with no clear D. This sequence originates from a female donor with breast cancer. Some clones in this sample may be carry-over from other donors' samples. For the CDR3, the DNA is TGCAGTGCTAGAGAAGGCAGATTAGGGTATGGCTACACCTTC. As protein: CSAREGRLGYGYTF.